This T cell receptor (beta chain) was recovered during a study of OX40 agonist ivuxolimab in advanced cancers. Study information: Three partial responders included one hepatocellular carcinoma patient and two cutaneous melanoma patients. General study findings and limits: Some patients without response likewise showed low normalized clonal expansion. CD4+ and CD8+ T cells in blood underwent clonal expansion by week 6 at 0.1 to 3.0 mg/kg. More expanded clones were seen, on average, in CD8+ T cells than in CD4+.

V was pared by 1 base and J by 4 bases, with 8 bases of the junction left unmatched. Germline values: CDR1 SGHTS, CDR2 YDEGEE. The CDR3 totals 17 residues. Clones were sequenced by immunoSEQ multiplex PCR, and TCRdb holds only the in-frame ones, with some missing. The sample carries 30,000 to 45,000 clones, approximately 86% recorded once. Concerning this clone: Its antigen is still unknown.

This sample comprised CD4+ or CD8+ T cells sorted from blood, obtained in a trial of the OX40 agonist ivuxolimab. The receptor was isolated from an adult with an advanced solid tumor such as melanoma, head and neck, liver or kidney cancer. The chain couples TRBV5-8 to TRBJ2-3, with 11 bases aligning to TRBD1. CDR3 loop: CASSLWGQGGRADTQYF. The DNA of the CDR3 is TGTGCCAGCAGCTTGTGGGGACAGGGGGGAAGAGCAGATACGCAGTATTTT.